These 16 T cell receptor beta chains share one sample of origin, sequenced in a study of graft-versus-host responses after intestinal transplantation (dated by TCRdb to the early 2020s). The time point label, as the study defines it: cells obtained before transplantation from donor or recipient. For these TCRs, the target antigens are not known. The library relied on the immunoSEQ multiplex PCR assay. Imported from immuneACCESS, the table was reduced by TCRdb to in-frame sequences with V and J called. These copies leave out some clones; in studies compared against another copy, an unresolved V gene accounts for under half, and the cause of the remainder is not known. The sample table records fewer than 85,000 clones; roughly 90% of these occur just once. The ten largest clones add up to 2% to 3% of the sample. The sample consisted of unstimulated CD8+ T cells sorted from spleen or lymph node cells, taken before intestinal transplant. The origin of the receptors is a human donor who received an intestinal transplant.

This chain links TRBV11-2 with TRBJ1-1; 9 positions match TRBD1. V shed 4 bases, J shed 0 bases, and the junction held 6 bases outside the gene matches. The CDR3 length is 16 residues. Germline CDR1 SGHAT, CDR2 FQNNGV. CDR3 protein: CASSSRTGEMNTEAFF. For the CDR3, the DNA is TGTGCCAGCAGCTCTCGGACAGGGGAAATGAACACTGAAGCTTTCTTT.

The sample holds one count of this clone. This rearrangement joins TRBV18 to TRBJ1-1; D unclear. This CDR3 region has 15 residues. V was pared by 2 bases and J by 3 bases, with 13 bases between. Germline CDR1 and CDR2: KGHSH and LQKENI. CDR3 sequence: CASSPVPGPDTEAFF. CDR3 DNA sequence: TGTGCCAGCTCACCAGTTCCAGGCCCGGACACTGAAGCTTTCTTT.

The CDR3 spells CASSFRQGVDYGYTF. In DNA, the CDR3 is TGTGCCAGCAGCTTTCGACAGGGAGTGGACTATGGCTACACCTTC. The chain couples TRBV13 to TRBJ1-2; the match to TRBD1 covers 7 bases. Germline-derived CDR1 and CDR2 are PRHDT and FYEKMQ (reference sequence). V dropped 3 bases and J dropped 3; count of bases not matched to a gene: 7. The CDR3 consists of 15 residues.

CDR3 residues: CASSSQSRVKGTGELFF. In nucleotides, the CDR3 is TGTGCCAGCAGCTCCCAGAGCAGGGTGAAAGGAACCGGGGAGCTGTTTTTT. This chain uses TRBV5-5 with TRBJ2-2, with TRBD1 as a possible D gene (5 bases). Germline CDR1 SGHKS, CDR2 YYEKEE (reference sequence). The length of the CDR3 is 17 residues. V lost 3 bases and J lost 5, with 20 bases in between.

The rearrangement uses TRBV6-1 and TRBJ2-7, with 9 bases aligning to TRBD1. V lost 5 bases, J lost 2 bases, and 4 bases stayed unmatched. This CDR3 is built from 14 residues. The germline V gene has CDR1 MNHNS and CDR2 SASEGT. In DNA, the CDR3 is TGTGCCAGCAGTTGGACAGGGGACCCCTACGAGCAGTACTTC. It encodes CASSWTGDPYEQYF.

The chain uses TRBV7-9 and TRBJ1-1; D is ambiguous. There are 12 residues in the CDR3. With 5 bases removed from V and 11 bases from J, the gap between germline ends came to 15 bases. The germline gives CDR1 SEHNR, CDR2 FQNEAQ (reference sequence). The DNA of the CDR3 is TGTGCCAGCAGCCCCCCTCAGTTCGGGGCTTTCTTT. Protein sequence: CASSPPQFGAFF.

This clone turned up a few times. This sequence joins TRBV10-3 and TRBJ2-7; 9 nucleotides match TRBD1. Per germline, CDR1 ENHRY and CDR2 SYGVKD. Unmatched junction bases numbered 8, after V lost 6 bases and J lost 2 bases. The CDR3 covers 15 residues. The CDR3 is CAIRDPGTGTYEQYF. DNA for the CDR3: TGTGCCATCAGGGACCCCGGGACAGGGACCTACGAGCAGTACTTC.

This chain uses TRBV28 with TRBJ2-7; D possibly corresponds to TRBD1 (7 bases). The V gene lost 6 bases and the J gene lost 4 bases, with 16 bases spanning the gap. The CDR3 length is 14 residues. Germline CDR1 is MDHEN and CDR2 is SYDVKM. The CDR3 is CASSIAAGGYEQYF. Here the CDR3 DNA reads TGTGCCAGCAGCATAGCGGCAGGGGGGTACGAGCAGTACTTC.

V gene TRBV7-9 combines with J gene TRBJ1-1; the D is unclear. Per germline, CDR1 SEHNR and CDR2 FQNEAQ (reference sequence). The CDR3 totals 12 residues. Trimming shortened V by 5 bases and J by 2 bases, and 6 bases separated the two germline ends. This CDR3 reads CASSLFNTEAFF. The CDR3 bases are TGTGCCAGCAGCCTTTTTAACACTGAAGCTTTCTTT.

This chain uses TRBV19 with TRBJ2-1; 8 nucleotides align to TRBD2. Germline assignment: CDR1 LNHDA and CDR2 SQIVND (reference sequence). The CDR3 covers 14 residues. With V trimmed by 9 bases and J by 8 bases, 12 bases remained unmatched. CDR3 DNA sequence: TGTGCCAGCCGTCGGGGACTAGGAATCCATGAGCAGTTCTTC. Protein: CASRRGLGIHEQFF.

This chain uses TRBV9 with TRBJ2-1; 7 nucleotides match TRBD2. The CDR3 runs 15 residues. Looked up from germline, CDR1 is SGDLS and CDR2 is YYNGEE. The V segment lost 3 bases and the J segment 7 bases; nucleotides outside the gene matches: 10. CDR3 in amino acids: CASSEEGLVWNEQFF. The CDR3 bases are TGTGCCAGCAGCGAAGAAGGACTAGTTTGGAATGAGCAGTTCTTC.

The chain is built from TRBV10-3 and TRBJ2-1; 8 nucleotides agree with TRBD1. This CDR3 spans 16 amino acids. Germline loops: CDR1 ENHRY, CDR2 SYGVKD. The ends lost 1 base at V and 3 bases at J; junction bases unmatched: 5. CDR3 DNA: TGTGCCATCAGTGAGTTCGGACAGGGCATCTACAATGAGCAGTTCTTC. Its translation is CAISEFGQGIYNEQFF.

This CDR3 reads CASSFWHSTDTQYF. In nucleotides, the CDR3 is TGTGCCAGCAGTTTCTGGCACAGCACAGATACGCAGTATTTT. The V call is TRBV28, the J call TRBJ2-3; D not certain. The CDR3 contains 14 residues. V lost 3 bases to trimming and J lost 0 bases, with 7 bases between them. Looked up from germline, CDR1 is MDHEN and CDR2 is SYDVKM. The full variable domain, rest sourced from reference TRBV28 and TRBJ2-3, is DVKVTQSSRYLVKRTGEKVFLECVQDMDHENMFWYRQDPGLGLRLIYFSYDVKMKEKGDIPEGYSVSREKKERFSLILESASTNQTSMYLCASSFWHSTDTQYFGPGTRLTVL.

CDR3 sequence reads: CASQTGPNQPQHF. The DNA for the CDR3 is TGTGCCAGCCAGACAGGCCCTAATCAGCCCCAGCATTTT. This sequence joins TRBV6-1 and TRBJ1-5; the D gene is possibly TRBD1 (6 bases). Germline V gives CDR1 MNHNS, CDR2 SASEGT. The CDR3 extends over 13 amino acids. The V gene lost 8 bases and the J gene lost 4 bases, with 12 bases spanning the gap.

This sequence joins TRBV27 and TRBJ1-5; 11 positions agree with TRBD1. Germline V CDR1 and CDR2: MNHEY, SMNVEV (reference sequence). The CDR3 totals 16 residues. V lost 0 bases to trimming and J lost 2 bases; unmatched junction nucleotides: 0. CDR3 region: CASSLSGQGGNQPQHF. In nucleotides, the CDR3 is TGTGCCAGCAGTTTATCGGGACAGGGGGGCAATCAGCCCCAGCATTTT.

The rearrangement links TRBV13 to TRBJ2-5; D is unresolved. Germline CDR1 is PRHDT and CDR2 is FYEKMQ (reference sequence). Trimming removed 2 bases at V and 1 base at J, with 8 bases between. CDR3 length: 14 residues. In DNA, the CDR3 is TGTGCCAGCAGCTTACGCCGGGTCCAAGAGACCCAGTACTTC. Translation: CASSLRRVQETQYF.